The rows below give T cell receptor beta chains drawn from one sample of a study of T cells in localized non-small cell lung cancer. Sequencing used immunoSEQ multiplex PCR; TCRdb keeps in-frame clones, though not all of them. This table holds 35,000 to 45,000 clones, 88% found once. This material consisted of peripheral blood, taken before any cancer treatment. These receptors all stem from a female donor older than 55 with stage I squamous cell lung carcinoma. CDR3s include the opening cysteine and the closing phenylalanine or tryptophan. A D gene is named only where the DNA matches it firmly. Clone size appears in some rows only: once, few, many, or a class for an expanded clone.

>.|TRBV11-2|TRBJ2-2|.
TGTGCCAGCAGCCCATGGAGAACCGGGGAGCTGTTTTTT
CASSPWRTGELFF
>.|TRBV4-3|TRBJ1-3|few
TGCGCCAGCAGTCGCCTTTACAATTCGGGAAACACCATATATTTT
CASSRLYNSGNTIYF
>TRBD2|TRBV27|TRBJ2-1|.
TGTGCCAGCGTTATTGGGGGAGGGGTCTACAATGAGCAGTTCTTC
CASVIGGGVYNEQFF
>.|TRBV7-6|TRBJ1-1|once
TGTGCCAGCAGCTTAGTGGGGCAGGGAAGGTCTGAAGCTTTCTTT
CASSLVGQGRSEAFF
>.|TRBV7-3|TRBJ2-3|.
TGTGCCAGCAGCTTAGAGCATAGCACAGATACGCAGTATTTT
CASSLEHSTDTQYF
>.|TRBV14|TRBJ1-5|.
TGTGCCAGCAGCCCGGCCGGGGGGGGATATCAGCCCCAGCATTTT
CASSPAGGGYQPQHF
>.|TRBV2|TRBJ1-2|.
TGTGCCAGCACTCCGGAGGGGGGCGTCCTCGGTTACACCTTC
CASTPEGGVLGYTF
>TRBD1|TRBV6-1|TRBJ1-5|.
TGTGCCAGCAGTATGCAGGGGGCGCAGCCCCAGCATTTT
CASSMQGAQPQHF
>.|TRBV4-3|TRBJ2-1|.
TGCGCCAGCAGCCAAGATTTCGGACTTGGCGGGGTTTACAATGAGCAGTTCTTC
CASSQDFGLGGVYNEQFF
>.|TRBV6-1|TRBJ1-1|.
TGTGCCAGCAGTGAACGACAGAACACTGAAGCTTTCTTT
CASSERQNTEAFF
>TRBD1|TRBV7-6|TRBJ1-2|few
TGTGCCAGCACCGACTCATATTCAGGGGGGGGGCACTATGGCTACACCTTC
CASTDSYSGGGHYGYTF
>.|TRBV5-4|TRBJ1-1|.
TGTGCCAGCAGTCCCGTAGGCAGGAACACTGAAGCTTTCTTT
CASSPVGRNTEAFF
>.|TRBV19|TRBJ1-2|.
TGTGCCAGTAGTATAGAAGGGGACGGAGGATACCAGGGCTATGGCTACACCTTC
CASSIEGDGGYQGYGYTF
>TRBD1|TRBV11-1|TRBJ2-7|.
TGTGCCAGCAGCCGGGACAGGGGCGAGCAGTACTTC
CASSRDRGEQYF
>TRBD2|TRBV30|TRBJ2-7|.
TGTGCCTCGGCCACTAGCGGGAAAGCTGACGAGCAGTACTTC
CASATSGKADEQYF
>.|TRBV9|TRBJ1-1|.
TGTGCCAGCAGCGTAAATGCCGGAGGGTTCGGAGAAGCTTTCTTT
CASSVNAGGFGEAFF
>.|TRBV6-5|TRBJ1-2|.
TGTGCCAGCAGTTACTCGGGGGGCGTGAGTGGCTACACCTTC
CASSYSGGVSGYTF
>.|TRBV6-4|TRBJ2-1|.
TGTGCCAGCAGTGCTTACTGGGACAATGAGCAGTTCTTC
CASSAYWDNEQFF
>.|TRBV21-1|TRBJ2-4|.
TGTGCCAGCAGCAAAGTGGGACTAGCGGGAGAGGGCACGGGCAAAAACATTCAGTACTTC
CASSKVGLAGEGTGKNIQYF
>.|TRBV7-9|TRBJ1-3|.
TGTGCCAGCAGCCCTCCCCTCGACAGACGGGAAAACACCATATATTTT
CASSPPLDRRENTIYF
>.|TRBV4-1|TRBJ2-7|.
TGCGCCAGCAGCCAGGACAGAGGATGGGAGCAGTACTTC
CASSQDRGWEQYF
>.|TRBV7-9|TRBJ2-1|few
TGTGCCAGCAGAGACGCCAAGGGACACAATGAGCAGTTCTTC
CASRDAKGHNEQFF
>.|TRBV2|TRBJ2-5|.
TGTGCCAGCAGTGAAGCTTTAGGCAGCCACCCCCAGTACTTC
CASSEALGSHPQYF
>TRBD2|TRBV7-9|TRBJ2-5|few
TGTGCCAGCAGCTTTCCGACTAGCGGGAGCGAGACCCAGTACTTC
CASSFPTSGSETQYF
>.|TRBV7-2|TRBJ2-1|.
TGTGCCAGCAGCTTCCGCGGGCGAGGTGGCAATGAGCAGTTCTTC
CASSFRGRGGNEQFF
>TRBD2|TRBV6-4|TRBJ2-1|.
TGTGCCAGCAGTGAACTAGCGGGAGTTGCGTACAATGAGCAGTTCTTC
CASSELAGVAYNEQFF
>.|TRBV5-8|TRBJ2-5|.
TGTGCCAGCAGCTTGGGAGCAGGGGTGCAAGAGACCCAGTACTTC
CASSLGAGVQETQYF
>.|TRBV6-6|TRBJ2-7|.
TGTGCCAGCAGTTCAGCTTTAGATTACTACGAGCAGTACTTC
CASSSALDYYEQYF
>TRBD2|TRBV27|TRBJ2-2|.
TGTGCCAGCAGTTTTACTAGCGCCGGGGAGCTGTTTTTT
CASSFTSAGELFF
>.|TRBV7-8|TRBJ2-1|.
TGTGCCAGCAGCTTAATTGCGGGGCTAGCCAGACCACAGCAGTTCTTC
CASSLIAGLARPQQFF
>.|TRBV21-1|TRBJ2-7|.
TGTGCCAGCAGCAAAGCTTGTTACGAGCAGTACTTC
CASSKACYEQYF
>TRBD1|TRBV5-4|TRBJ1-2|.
TGTGCCAGCAGTTCCGGGACAGAGGGCTACACCTTC
CASSSGTEGYTF
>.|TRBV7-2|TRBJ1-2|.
TGTGCCAGCAGCTTAGTTGGTCCGAGGGATGGCTACACCTTC
CASSLVGPRDGYTF
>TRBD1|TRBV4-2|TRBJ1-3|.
TGTGCCAGCAGCCTCCGGACAGGGACCGACTCTGGAAACACCATATATTTT
CASSLRTGTDSGNTIYF
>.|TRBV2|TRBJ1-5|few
TGTGCCAGCAGTGCGGCAGGGGGCAATCAGCCCCAGCATTTT
CASSAAGGNQPQHF
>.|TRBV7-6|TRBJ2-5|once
TGTGCCAGCAGCTTAAGGCCGCTGGGTCCCATGGGAGAGACCCAGTACTTC
CASSLRPLGPMGETQYF
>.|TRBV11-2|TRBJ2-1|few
TGTGCCAGCAGCTTAGCGGGTGCCTACAATGAGCAGTTCTTC
CASSLAGAYNEQFF
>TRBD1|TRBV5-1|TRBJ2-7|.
TGCGCCAGCAGCTTGGGCCCAACCGACAGGGGTTCTTCCTACGAGCAGTACTTC
CASSLGPTDRGSSYEQYF
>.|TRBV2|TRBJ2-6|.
TGTGCCAGCAGTGCAACAGGGAGCTCTGGGGCCAACGTCCTGACTTTC
CASSATGSSGANVLTF
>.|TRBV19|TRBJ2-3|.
TGTGCCACCCAGGGCAGGATTCAGACAGATACGCAGTATTTT
CATQGRIQTDTQYF
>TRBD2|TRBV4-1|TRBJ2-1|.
TGCGCCAGCAGCCAAGTGGATATGGGACTAGCGGGAGGGAATGAGCAGTTCTTC
CASSQVDMGLAGGNEQFF
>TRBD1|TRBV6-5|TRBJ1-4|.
TGTGCCAGCAGTTACTCCGGGACAGGGGACGAAAAACTGTTTTTT
CASSYSGTGDEKLFF
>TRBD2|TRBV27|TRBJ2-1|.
TGTGCCAGCAGTTTACTAGCGGGAAACAATGAGCAGTTCTTC
CASSLLAGNNEQFF
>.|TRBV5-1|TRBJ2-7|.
TGCGCCAGCAGCTCGGGAGCAGCGGCCTACGAGCAGTACTTC
CASSSGAAAYEQYF
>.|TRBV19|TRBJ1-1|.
TGTGCCAGTAGCGCCTCGACAGCGAACACTGAAGCTTTCTTT
CASSASTANTEAFF
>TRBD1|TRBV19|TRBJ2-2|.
TGTGCCAGTAGTATCAGGGACAGCCCCTCCGGGGAGCTGTTTTTT
CASSIRDSPSGELFF
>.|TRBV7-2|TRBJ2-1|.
TGTGCCAGCAGCTCTCCCGGCCGACTTGAGCAGTTCTTC
CASSSPGRLEQFF
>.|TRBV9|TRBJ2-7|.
TGTGCCAGCAGCGGGCAGACGTATCCCTACGAGCAGTACTTC
CASSGQTYPYEQYF
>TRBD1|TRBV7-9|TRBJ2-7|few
TGTGCCAGCACCTTAGGACCGGGACAGAGCTCCTACGAGCAGTACTTC
CASTLGPGQSSYEQYF
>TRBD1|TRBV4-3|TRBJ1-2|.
TGCGCCAGCAGCCAAGAGGGGGACAGGGAGGACTATGGCTACACCTTC
CASSQEGDREDYGYTF
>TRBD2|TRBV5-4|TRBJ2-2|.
TGTGCCAGCAGCTTGGCTACGGGACTAGCGGCTAACACCGGGGAGCTGTTTTTT
CASSLATGLAANTGELFF
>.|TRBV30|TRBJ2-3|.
TGTGCCTGTTCCGGGACACTTAGCACAGATACGCAGTATTTT
CACSGTLSTDTQYF
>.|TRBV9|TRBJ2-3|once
TGTGCCAGCAGCGTTGGGACTCCGGATACGCAGTATTTT
CASSVGTPDTQYF
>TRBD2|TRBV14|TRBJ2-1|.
TGTGCCAGCAGCCGGACTAGCGGGAGGACCGATGAGCAGTTCTTC
CASSRTSGRTDEQFF
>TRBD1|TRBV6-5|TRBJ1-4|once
TGTGCCAGCAGTGTCGGGACAGGGTCGACTGAAAAACTGTTTTTT
CASSVGTGSTEKLFF
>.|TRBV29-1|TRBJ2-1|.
TGCAGCGTTGTGAGGGGGTACAATGAGCAGTTCTTC
CSVVRGYNEQFF
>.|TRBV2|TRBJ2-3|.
TGTGCCAGCACCCAGTCCTCAGATACGCAGTATTTT
CASTQSSDTQYF
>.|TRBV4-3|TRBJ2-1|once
TGCGCCAGCAGCCAAGATTCTGGTGGACGGGAGCAGTTCTTC
CASSQDSGGREQFF
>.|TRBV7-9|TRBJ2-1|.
TGTGCCAGCAACCGAGCGGAAGGATACAATGAGCAGTTCTTC
CASNRAEGYNEQFF
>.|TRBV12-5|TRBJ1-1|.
TGTGCTAGTGGTTCGGTACGGGGGCGAGATACTGAAGCTTTCTTT
CASGSVRGRDTEAFF